The TCR beta chain described here comes from a study of T cell responses to AZD1222 COVID-19 vaccine. Study-level results: Only a handful of AZD1222 recipients were seropositive at baseline. Repertoires were sampled only after the peak T cell response.

This CDR3 has 14 residues. Trimming took 4 bases from V and 6 from J, leaving 15 bases between them. Germline CDR1 reads SGDLS; CDR2 reads YYNGEE. Comment on this clone: Its antigen is unknown.

The repertoire was sequenced with immunoSEQ multiplex PCR; TCRdb's copy has only in-frame clones and lacks some. The data show 110,000 or so clones, with more than 75% seen just once and roughly 9.2% held by the top ten. The clonotype comes from an adult in good health. V and J are TRBV9 and TRBJ2-3; D is unresolved. Source: peripheral blood, taken on day 0 of AZD1222 vaccination. CDR3 sequence reads: CASSPTLGSDTQYF. CDR3 coding DNA: TGTGCCAGCAGCCCTACCCTTGGCTCGGATACGCAGTATTTT.